This section outlines one T cell receptor (beta chain) sequence together with its context. Since a much larger clone is just one base distant, this may be a read error. The data stem from a study of blood T cells in healthy people across ages. Then a second PCR, running roughly 6 to 11 cycles, was carried out with a sample-barcoded 5' primer and a J-beta primer mix. TCRdb re-analysed the 5' RACE reads in MiXCR, keeping a single row per CDR3 protein. The repertoire holds approximately 900,000 distinct CDR3 sequences, with just under 30% as singletons. This same sample was also part of a study on T cells of mothers and their children.

This TCR came from a woman in her thirties or forties in good health. The specimen sequenced was blood.

In nucleotides, the CDR3 is TGCTGCGTTGAAGGGCAGGGGGGCCACGAGCAGTACTTC. Translating gives CCVEGQGGHEQYF. The chain has TRBV29-1 and TRBJ2-5; maybe TRBD1 (7 bases). Gene TRBJ2-7 matches the end of the DNA better, so the J call may be wrong. Germline CDR1 SQVTM, CDR2 ANQGSEA. This CDR3 contains 13 residues.